Listed here are 32 T cell receptor beta chains from one sample, sequenced in a study of T-cell reconstitution after alpha-beta-depleted transplantation in children. For TCRbeta, the library was prepared with unique molecular identifiers. TCRdb fed the PCR reads into MiXCR, producing one record per CDR3 protein. The sample has around 490,000 distinct CDR3 sequences; roughly 10% are singletons. The source material was PBMCs, mostly from graft donor cells, sampled 180 days after TCRalphabeta/CD19-depleted stem cell transplant. The receptors were sampled from a female patient between 2 and 15 years old who had a stem cell transplant for aplastic anemia, so the T cells may come from the graft donor.

The table lists this clonotype with a few counts. This chain uses TRBV4-3 with TRBJ2-1, with 7 positions matching TRBD1. J was trimmed by 7 bases and V by 2 bases; bases with no gene match: 17. The CDR3 spans 18 residues. Germline assignment: CDR1 LGHNA and CDR2 YSLEER. Here the CDR3 DNA reads TGCGCCAGCAGCCAAAGATTCCCAGACAGGGCCGCCTCGAATGAGCAGTTCTTC. Protein product: CASSQRFPDRAASNEQFF.

Only a few counts were recorded for this clonotype. This likely comes from a read error, as the CDR3 has no conserved phenylalanine or tryptophan at its end. The DNA is left out, because the CDR3 cannot be placed on it with certainty; the CDR3 is given as TCRdb lists it. The chain recombines TRBV20-1 with TRBJ1-1. Per germline, CDR1 DFQATT and CDR2 SNEGSKA (reference sequence). The CDR3 length is 13 residues, termini included. The CDR3 is CSASYGSGQVAVL.

This chain uses TRBV12-3 or TRBV12-4 with TRBJ2-3, with 9 bases fitting TRBD2. The CDR3 spans 18 residues. V dropped 2 bases and J dropped 0; count of bases not matched to a gene: 9. The CDR3 DNA sequence: TGTGCCAGCAGTTTAATCGGTAGCGGGAGCTTCAGCACAGATACGCAGTATTTT. This codes for CASSLIGSGSFSTDTQYF.

This clonotype was seen at least ten times. V and J are TRBV5-1 and TRBJ2-2; no firm D call. Trimming left V 0 bases short and J 1 base short, with 7 bases between. CDR3 length equals 15 residues. The germline gives CDR1 SGHRS, CDR2 YFSETQ. The CDR3 reads CASSLASGNTGELFF. The CDR3 region has the DNA TGCGCCAGCAGCTTGGCCTCGGGGAACACCGGGGAGCTGTTTTTT.

This clonotype was detected many times. This chain links TRBV25-1 with TRBJ2-6; D might be TRBD2 (6 bases). V was pared by 3 bases and J by 2 bases, with 8 bases between. Germline CDR1 and CDR2: MGHDK and SYGVNS. The CDR3 has 15 amino acids. The CDR3 protein is CASSDGGTGANVLTF. The CDR3 bases are TGTGCCAGCAGTGATGGAGGGACTGGGGCCAACGTCCTGACTTTC.

For the CDR3, the DNA is TGCGCCAGCAGCGTTCAGGGCAGCCACACTGAAGCTTTCTTT. Its protein is CASSVQGSHTEAFF. The chain has TRBV5-1 and TRBJ1-1; tentatively, D is TRBD1 (5 bases). The germline CDR1 and CDR2 sequences are SGHRS and YFSETQ. V was trimmed by 4 bases and J by 3 bases, leaving 13 bases between them. This CDR3 contains 14 residues. The whole variable domain, remainder taken from reference TRBV5-1 and TRBJ1-1, is KAGVTQTPRYLIKTRGQQVTLSCSPISGHRSVSWYQQTPGQGLQFLFEYFSETQRNKGNFPGRFSGRQFSNSRSEMNVSTLELGDSALYLCASSVQGSHTEAFFGQGTRLTVV.

The chain carries TRBV29-1 and TRBJ2-1, with 7 bases matching TRBD2. With 1 base clipped from V and 4 bases from J, the junction kept 10 bases outside the gene matches. CDR3 size: 16 residues. In germline, CDR1 is SQVTM, CDR2 ANQGSEA. Written as DNA, the CDR3 is TGCAGCGTTGAAGGGGCGGAGGCGGGAGAGTACAATGAGCAGTTCTTC. Translating it yields CSVEGAEAGEYNEQFF.

This clonotype was seen only a few times. The V and J genes are TRBV7-2 and TRBJ2-2; the D gene is possibly TRBD2 (5 bases). Germline CDR1 reads SGHTA; CDR2 reads FQGNSA. V dropped 7 bases and J dropped 1 base, with 10 bases sitting between them. The CDR3 totals 14 residues. CDR3 coding DNA: TGTGCCAGCACCAAAAGCGGGAACACCGGGGAGCTGTTTTTT. It yields the protein CASTKSGNTGELFF.

The V gene is TRBV6-2 or TRBV6-3, the J gene TRBJ2-1; maybe TRBD1 (6 bases). The germline CDR1 and CDR2 sequences are MNHEY and SVGEGT. V lost 3 bases and J lost 4, with 13 bases in between. CDR3 length: 15 amino acids. The CDR3 protein is CASSYNEGEYNEQFF. In DNA, the CDR3 is TGTGCCAGCAGTTATAACGAGGGGGAGTACAATGAGCAGTTCTTC.

The CDR3 protein is CASINFGTGDFRSYGYTF. DNA of the CDR3: TGTGCCAGCATCAACTTTGGGACAGGGGATTTTCGGAGCTATGGCTACACCTTC. The chain uses TRBV12-3 or TRBV12-4 and TRBJ1-2; 10 bases map to TRBD1. The CDR3 has 18 amino acids. Trimming removed 7 bases from V and 4 bases from J; junction bases left unmatched: 18.

This clonotype was picked up a small number of times. The chain combines TRBV12-3 or TRBV12-4 with TRBJ1-5; no definite D call. This CDR3 is 14 amino acids long. Trimming left V 6 bases short and J 7 bases short, with 16 bases between. The CDR3 region is CASSSRGLRQPQHF. CDR3 bases: TGTGCCAGCAGCTCCCGCGGGCTTCGGCAGCCCCAGCATTTT.

A few counts support this clonotype. V usage is TRBV10-3 and J usage is TRBJ2-1; 14 nucleotides align to TRBD2. Germline assignment: CDR1 ENHRY and CDR2 SYGVKD. CDR3 length: 16 residues. Trimming cost V 5 bases and J 2 bases; bases outside gene matches: 2. The CDR3 region is CAISWTSGRTYNEQFF. The CDR3 DNA is TGTGCCATCAGTTGGACTAGCGGGAGGACCTACAATGAGCAGTTCTTC.

This clonotype showed up just a few times. The gene calls are TRBV15 and TRBJ2-3; D possibly corresponds to TRBD2 (6 bases). The germline V gene encodes CDR1 LNHNV and CDR2 YYDKDF (reference sequence). V was trimmed by 0 bases and J by 3 bases, leaving 16 bases between them. The CDR3 length is 17 residues. In DNA, the CDR3 is TGTGCCACCAGCAGAGATCTCGGGAGAACTGTGACAGATACGCAGTATTTT. Amino acids: CATSRDLGRTVTDTQYF.

The rearrangement joins TRBV12-3 or TRBV12-4 to TRBJ1-1; 7 positions agree with TRBD1. With V trimmed by 2 bases and J by 5 bases, 8 bases remained unmatched. The length of the CDR3 is 15 residues. CDR3 sequence: CASSLSRQGLTEAFF. The CDR3 DNA follows: TGTGCCAGCAGTTTATCCCGACAGGGACTGACTGAAGCTTTCTTT.

The V gene is TRBV7-2, the J gene TRBJ1-2, with 7 positions matching TRBD1. The CDR3 is made up of 15 amino acids. The ends lost 4 bases at V and 2 bases at J; junction bases unmatched: 7. The germline V gene has CDR1 SGHTA and CDR2 FQGNSA. CDR3 coding DNA: TGTGCCAGCAGCTCCCTGGGCAGGGGGAACTATGGCTACACCTTC. It yields the protein CASSSLGRGNYGYTF.

This clonotype was found a few times. This chain uses TRBV28 with TRBJ1-2, with 8 bases lining up with TRBD1. The trim removed 1 base at V and 1 base at J, leaving 5 bases unmatched. Germline values: CDR1 MDHEN, CDR2 SYDVKM. The length of the CDR3 is 16 residues. The CDR3 sequence: CASSLYWTGRNYGYTF. As DNA, the CDR3 is TGTGCCAGCAGTTTATATTGGACAGGGCGTAACTATGGCTACACCTTC.

The V and J genes are TRBV10-3 and TRBJ1-5; 12 bases match TRBD1. The CDR3 has 17 residues. Germline trimming cut 0 bases from V and 2 bases from J; bases unmatched to any gene: 2. The V gene's germline CDR1 is ENHRY and CDR2 SYGVKD. The DNA for the CDR3 is TGTGCCATCAGTGAGTCGGGGACAGGGGGCGGCAATCAGCCCCAGCATTTT. Protein sequence: CAISESGTGGGNQPQHF.

The chain carries TRBV7-3 and TRBJ1-5, with D maybe TRBD1 (5 bases). This CDR3 is 16 amino acids long. V was pared by 1 base and J by 5 bases, with 15 bases between. Germline values: CDR1 SGHTA, CDR2 FQGTGA. CDR3 protein: CASSLMGPPGYQPQHF. The CDR3 nucleotides are TGTGCCAGCAGCTTAATGGGGCCGCCTGGGTATCAGCCCCAGCATTTT.

This chain joins TRBV2 and TRBJ2-5; 9 bases agree with TRBD2. Germline V gene sequence: CDR1 SNHLY, CDR2 FYNNEI. The J segment lost 2 bases and the V segment lost 6 bases, leaving 4 bases of the junction unmatched. The CDR3 sequence is 14 residues long. In nucleotides, the CDR3 is TGTGCCAGCAGATGGACTAGCGAACAAGAGACCCAGTACTTC. Translation: CASRWTSEQETQYF.

This rearrangement joins TRBV6-4 to TRBJ1-5; TRBD1 matches 11 bases. Trimming at V came to 7 bases and at J to 0 bases, leaving 8 bases not matched to a gene. The CDR3 consists of 17 residues. Germline V CDR1 and CDR2: MRHNA, SNTAGT. Written as DNA, the CDR3 is TGTGCCAGCAAGGGACAGGGGGTGCAGTATAGCAATCAGCCCCAGCATTTT. It is translated as CASKGQGVQYSNQPQHF.

This clonotype was detected many times. The rearrangement uses TRBV29-1 and TRBJ2-7, with D tentatively TRBD1 (6 bases). This CDR3 is 14 amino acids long. Deletions cut 4 bases from V and 3 bases from J, with 16 bases between. Germline V lookup: CDR1 SQVTM, CDR2 ANQGSEA. The DNA of the CDR3 is TGCAGCGTTGCTGTTCGTGGACAGAGCTACGAGCAGTACTTC. This translates into CSVAVRGQSYEQYF.

This clonotype came up many times. This chain links TRBV29-1 with TRBJ2-1; 7 bases match TRBD1. V lost 5 bases to trimming and J lost 8 bases; unmatched junction nucleotides: 12. Looked up from germline, CDR1 is SQVTM and CDR2 is ANQGSEA. The CDR3 is 14 amino acids. CDR3: CSVSGDRDYDEQFF. DNA for the CDR3: TGCAGCGTTAGTGGTGACAGGGATTACGATGAGCAGTTCTTC.

The chain joins TRBV7-2 to TRBJ2-3, with TRBD1 matching 11 bases. Germline loops: CDR1 SGHTA, CDR2 FQGNSA. This CDR3 is built from 16 residues. V lost 0 bases and J lost 5; bases outside the gene matches: 4. The chain's CDR3 is CASSLADRGQGDTQYF. The CDR3, as DNA: TGTGCCAGCAGCTTAGCGGACAGGGGGCAGGGAGATACGCAGTATTTT.

This clonotype was counted only a few times. The gene calls are TRBV12-3 or TRBV12-4 and TRBJ2-7, with 7 bases aligning to TRBD1. The CDR3 spans 15 residues. The junction had 13 bases not matched to a gene; V was cut back by 4 bases and J by 7 bases. This chain's CDR3 is CASSSAGTALGEQYV. DNA of the CDR3: TGTGCCAGCAGTTCCGCCGGGACAGCCCTCGGGGAGCAGTACGTC.

This clonotype was counted a few times. The chain carries TRBV7-9 and TRBJ2-3; 7 bases align to TRBD2. The CDR3 extends over 17 amino acids. The germline gives CDR1 SEHNR, CDR2 FQNEAQ (reference sequence). Trimming took 6 bases from V and 0 from J; bases not matched to a gene: 12. The CDR3 protein is CASRISRGGNSTDTQYF. CDR3 coding DNA: TGTGCCAGCAGGATCTCCCGGGGAGGGAATAGCACAGATACGCAGTATTTT.

The CDR3 protein is CASSIIVGQGLGQYF. The CDR3 coding sequence is TGTGCCAGCAGCATCATAGTGGGACAGGGGCTCGGGCAGTACTTC. The V and J genes are TRBV28 and TRBJ2-7, with TRBD1 identical over 10 bases. V lost 6 bases and J lost 9; bases outside the gene matches: 14. Germline-derived CDR1 and CDR2 are MDHEN and SYDVKM. This CDR3 comprises 15 residues.

The rearrangement links TRBV5-1 to TRBJ2-5; 8 bases agree with TRBD2. The CDR3 contains 14 residues. V shed 3 bases, J shed 2 bases, and the junction held 3 bases outside the gene matches. Germline CDR1 SGHRS, CDR2 YFSETQ. The CDR3 sequence is CASSSGGVQETQYF. Written as DNA, the CDR3 is TGCGCCAGCAGCTCCGGGGGGGTACAAGAGACCCAGTACTTC.

This clonotype was picked up a small number of times. The chain combines TRBV27 with TRBJ1-1; D call uncertain. CDR1 is MNHEY, CDR2 SMNVEV, per germline (reference sequence). Trimming shortened V by 2 bases and J by 3 bases, and 7 bases separated the two germline ends. This CDR3 contains 13 residues. CDR3 residues: CASSLDGYTEAFF. The DNA of the CDR3 is TGTGCCAGCAGTTTAGACGGTTACACTGAAGCTTTCTTT.

This clonotype came up a few times. CDR3: CASSLWGTKPHSPLHF. The CDR3 DNA reads TGTGCCAGCAGTTTATGGGGGACTAAACCCCATTCACCCCTCCACTTT. The rearrangement uses TRBV28 and TRBJ1-6; maybe TRBD1 (5 bases). Trimming took 0 bases from V and 8 from J, leaving 14 bases between them. CDR3 length: 16 residues. CDR1 MDHEN and CDR2 SYDVKM come from the germline V gene.

The chain carries TRBV27 and TRBJ2-7, with D possibly matching TRBD2 (5 bases). Germline CDR1 reads MNHEY; CDR2 reads SMNVEV (reference sequence). Trimming left V 6 bases short and J 2 bases short, with 14 bases between. There are 14 residues in the CDR3. Here the CDR3 DNA reads TGTGCCAGCAGACTAGACGGACCCACCTACGAGCAGTACTTC. Protein product: CASRLDGPTYEQYF.

In this sample, this clonotype turned up a few times. The gene calls are TRBV28 and TRBJ1-5; D is undetermined. The germline V gene encodes CDR1 MDHEN and CDR2 SYDVKM. The V and J ends lost 8 bases and 0 bases respectively, with 17 bases between them. The CDR3 is 16 residues long. The CDR3 loop reads CASHNRSLYSNQPQHF. CDR3 coding DNA: TGTGCCAGCCATAACCGGAGCCTCTATAGCAATCAGCCCCAGCATTTT.

This clonotype showed up just a few times. The chain couples TRBV3-1 to TRBJ2-4; TRBD1 aligns across 8 bases. The CDR3 contains 17 residues. CDR1 and CDR2 (germline): LGHDT, YNNKEL (reference sequence). J lost 7 bases, V lost 1 base, and 12 bases had no gene match. CDR3 coding DNA: TGTGCCAGCAGCCAAGGAGGGACAGGCCTTCGTAGGAACATTCAGTACTTC. This gives the protein CASSQGGTGLRRNIQYF.